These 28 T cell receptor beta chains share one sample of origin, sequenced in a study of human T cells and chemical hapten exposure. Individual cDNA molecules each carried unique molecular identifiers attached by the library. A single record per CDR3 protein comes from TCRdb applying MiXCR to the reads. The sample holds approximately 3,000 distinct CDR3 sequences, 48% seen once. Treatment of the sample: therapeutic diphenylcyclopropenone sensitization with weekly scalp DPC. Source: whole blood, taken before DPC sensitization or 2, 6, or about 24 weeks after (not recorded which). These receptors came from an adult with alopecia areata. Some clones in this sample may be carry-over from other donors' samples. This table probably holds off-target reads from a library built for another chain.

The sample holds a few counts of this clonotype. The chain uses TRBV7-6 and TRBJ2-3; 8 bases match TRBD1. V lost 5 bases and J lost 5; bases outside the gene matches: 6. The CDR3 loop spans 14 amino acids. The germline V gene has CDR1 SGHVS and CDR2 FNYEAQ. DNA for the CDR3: TGTGCCAGCAGCCAGGACAGGGCGATAGATACGCAGTATTTT. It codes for CASSQDRAIDTQYF.

CDR3 residues: CASSQVGGPRTGELFF. Written as DNA, the CDR3 is TGTGCCAGCAGCCAAGTCGGGGGGCCGAGGACCGGGGAGCTGTTTTTT. The V call is TRBV3-1, the J call TRBJ2-2, with D possibly being TRBD2 (7 bases). There are 16 residues in the CDR3. The germline V gene encodes CDR1 LGHDT and CDR2 YNNKEL (reference sequence). The V end lost 1 base, the J end lost 5 bases, and 14 bases lay between the germline ends.

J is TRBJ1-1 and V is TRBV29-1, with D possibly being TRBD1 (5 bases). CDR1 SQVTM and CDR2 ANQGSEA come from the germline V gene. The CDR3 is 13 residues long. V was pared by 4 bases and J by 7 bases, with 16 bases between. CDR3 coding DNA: TGCAGCGTTGTTGGCTGGGGGTTCGGTGAAGCTTTCTTT. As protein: CSVVGWGFGEAFF.

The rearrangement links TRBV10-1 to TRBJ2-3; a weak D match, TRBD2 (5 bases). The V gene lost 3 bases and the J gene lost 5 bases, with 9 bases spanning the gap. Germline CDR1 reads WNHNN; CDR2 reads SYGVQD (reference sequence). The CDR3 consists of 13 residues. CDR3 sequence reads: CASSDRGLDTQYF. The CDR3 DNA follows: TGCGCCAGCAGTGATAGAGGGTTAGATACGCAGTATTTT.

The CDR3 nucleotides are TGTGCCAGCACTCTCAACAGGGCCACCGGGGAGCTGTTTTTT. This encodes CASTLNRATGELFF. The genes are TRBV6-2 or TRBV6-3 and TRBJ2-2; weak D call: TRBD1 (6 bases). The V and J ends lost 7 bases and 4 bases respectively, with 13 bases between them. CDR1 and CDR2 from the germline V gene are MNHEY and SVGEGT. The CDR3 has 14 residues.

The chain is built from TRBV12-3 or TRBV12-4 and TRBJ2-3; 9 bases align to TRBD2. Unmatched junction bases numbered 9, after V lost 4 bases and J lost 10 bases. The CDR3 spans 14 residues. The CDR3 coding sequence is TGTGCCAGCAGTTACCTAGCGGGGAGATCAGCGCAGTATTTT. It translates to CASSYLAGRSAQYF.

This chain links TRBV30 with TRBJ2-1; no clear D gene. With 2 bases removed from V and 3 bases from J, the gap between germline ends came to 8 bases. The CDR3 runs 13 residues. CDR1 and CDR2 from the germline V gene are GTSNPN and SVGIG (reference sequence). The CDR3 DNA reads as TGTGCCTGGAGTAGGCAGGACTACAATGAGCAGTTCTTC. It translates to CAWSRQDYNEQFF.

Here the CDR3 DNA reads TGCAGTGCTAGACCGGGTAGTGGCGCAGATACGCAGTATTTT. Protein: CSARPGSGADTQYF. The chain employs TRBV20-1 and TRBJ2-3; D unclear. The CDR3 runs to 14 residues. CDR1 is DFQATT, CDR2 SNEGSKA, per germline (reference sequence). V lost 2 bases and J lost 4, with 13 bases in between.

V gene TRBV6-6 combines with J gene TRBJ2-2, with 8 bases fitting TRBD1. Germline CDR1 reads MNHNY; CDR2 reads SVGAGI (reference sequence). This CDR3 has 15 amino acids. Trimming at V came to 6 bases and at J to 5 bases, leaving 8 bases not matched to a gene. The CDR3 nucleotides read TGTGCCAGCAGATCCGGGACAGGTGGAACCGGGGAGCTGTTTTTT. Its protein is CASRSGTGGTGELFF.

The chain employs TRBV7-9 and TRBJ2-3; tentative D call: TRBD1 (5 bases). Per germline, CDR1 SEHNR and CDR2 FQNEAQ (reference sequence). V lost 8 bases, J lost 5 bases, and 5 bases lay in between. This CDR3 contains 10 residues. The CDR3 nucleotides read TGTGCCAGCCAGGGAGATACGCAGTATTTT. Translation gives CASQGDTQYF.

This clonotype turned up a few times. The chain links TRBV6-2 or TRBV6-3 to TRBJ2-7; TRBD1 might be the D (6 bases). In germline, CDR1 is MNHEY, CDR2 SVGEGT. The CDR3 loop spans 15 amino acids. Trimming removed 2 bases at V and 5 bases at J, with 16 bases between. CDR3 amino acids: CASSYQGTAIHEQYF. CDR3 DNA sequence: TGTGCCAGCAGTTACCAGGGGACCGCGATACACGAGCAGTACTTC.

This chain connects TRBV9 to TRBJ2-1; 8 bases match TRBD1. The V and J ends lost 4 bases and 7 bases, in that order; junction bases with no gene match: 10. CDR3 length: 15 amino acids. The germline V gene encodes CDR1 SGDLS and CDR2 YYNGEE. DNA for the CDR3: TGTGCCAGCAGCCCCGCCAGGGACAGGCAGAATGAGCAGTTCTTC. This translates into CASSPARDRQNEQFF.

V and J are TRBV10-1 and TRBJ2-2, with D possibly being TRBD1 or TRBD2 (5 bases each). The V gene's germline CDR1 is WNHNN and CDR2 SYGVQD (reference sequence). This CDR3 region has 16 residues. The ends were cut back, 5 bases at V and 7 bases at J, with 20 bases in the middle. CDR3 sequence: CASSSGTVTLGGELFF. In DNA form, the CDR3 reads TGCGCCAGCAGTTCCGGGACCGTAACCTTGGGCGGGGAGCTGTTTTTT.

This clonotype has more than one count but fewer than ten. The CDR3 DNA reads TGTGCCTGGAGTCGAAATCAGGGGGCTGGAGATACGCAGTATTTT. Translated: CAWSRNQGAGDTQYF. V and J are TRBV30 and TRBJ2-3; 8 bases are shared with TRBD1. V lost 2 bases to trimming and J lost 5 bases; unmatched junction nucleotides: 9. Germline lookup yields CDR1 GTSNPN and CDR2 SVGIG (reference sequence). CDR3 length equals 15 residues.

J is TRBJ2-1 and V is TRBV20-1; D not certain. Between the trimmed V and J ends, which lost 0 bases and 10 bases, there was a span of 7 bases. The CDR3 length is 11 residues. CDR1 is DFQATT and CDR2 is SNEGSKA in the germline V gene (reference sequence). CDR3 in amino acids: CSARESEEQFF. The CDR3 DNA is TGCAGTGCTAGAGAGTCAGAAGAGCAGTTCTTC.

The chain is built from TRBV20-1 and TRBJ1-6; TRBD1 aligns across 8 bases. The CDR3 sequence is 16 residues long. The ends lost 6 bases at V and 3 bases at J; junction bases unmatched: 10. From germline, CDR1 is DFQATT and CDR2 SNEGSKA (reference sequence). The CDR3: CSAKDREGYYNSPLHF. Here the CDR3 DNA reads TGCAGTGCAAAGGACAGGGAAGGTTACTATAATTCACCCCTCCACTTT.

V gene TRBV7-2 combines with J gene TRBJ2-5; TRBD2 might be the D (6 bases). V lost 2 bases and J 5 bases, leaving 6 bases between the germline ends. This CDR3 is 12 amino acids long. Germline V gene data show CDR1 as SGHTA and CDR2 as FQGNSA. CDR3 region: CASSLTSETQYF. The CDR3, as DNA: TGTGCCAGCAGCTTAACTAGCGAGACCCAGTACTTC.

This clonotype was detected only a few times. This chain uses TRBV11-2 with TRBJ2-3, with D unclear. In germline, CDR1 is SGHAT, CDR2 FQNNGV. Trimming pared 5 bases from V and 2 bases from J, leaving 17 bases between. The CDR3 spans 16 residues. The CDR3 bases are TGTGCCAGCAGCGCCACCCCCGTGGTTACCACAGATACGCAGTATTTT. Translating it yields CASSATPVVTTDTQYF.

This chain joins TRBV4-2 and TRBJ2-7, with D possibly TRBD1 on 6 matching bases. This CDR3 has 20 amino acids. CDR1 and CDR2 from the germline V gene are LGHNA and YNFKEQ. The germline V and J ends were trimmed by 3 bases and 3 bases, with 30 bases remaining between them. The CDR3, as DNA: TGTGCCAGCAGCCATTATTCACCGGGACAAAAAAACCCTTACCGCTACGAGCAGTACTTC. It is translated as CASSHYSPGQKNPYRYEQYF.

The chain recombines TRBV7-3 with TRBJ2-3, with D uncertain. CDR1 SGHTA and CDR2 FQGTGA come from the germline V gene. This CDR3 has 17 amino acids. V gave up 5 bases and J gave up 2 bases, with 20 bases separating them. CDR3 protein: CASSPFAGPPNTDTQYF. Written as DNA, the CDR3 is TGTGCCAGCAGCCCATTCGCAGGACCGCCGAACACAGATACGCAGTATTTT.

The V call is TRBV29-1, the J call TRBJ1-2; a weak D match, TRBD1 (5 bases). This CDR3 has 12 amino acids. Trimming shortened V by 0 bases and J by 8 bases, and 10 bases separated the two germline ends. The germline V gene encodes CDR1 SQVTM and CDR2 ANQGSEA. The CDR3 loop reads CSVEEGAGGYTF. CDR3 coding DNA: TGCAGCGTTGAAGAAGGGGCGGGAGGCTACACCTTC.

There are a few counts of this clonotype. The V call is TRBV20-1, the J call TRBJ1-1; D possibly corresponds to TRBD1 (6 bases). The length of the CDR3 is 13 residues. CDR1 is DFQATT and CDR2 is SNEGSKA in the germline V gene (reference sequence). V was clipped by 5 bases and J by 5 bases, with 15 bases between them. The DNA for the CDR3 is TGCAGTGCTGGGGGGGGGCGCGAGACTGAAGCTTTCTTT. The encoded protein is CSAGGGRETEAFF.

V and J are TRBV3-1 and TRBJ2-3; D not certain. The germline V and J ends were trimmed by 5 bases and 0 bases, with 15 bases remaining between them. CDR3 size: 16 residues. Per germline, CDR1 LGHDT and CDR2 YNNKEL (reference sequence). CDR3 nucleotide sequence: TGTGCCAGCAGCTCTCTTGGGCCTCGGAGCACAGATACGCAGTATTTT. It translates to CASSSLGPRSTDTQYF.

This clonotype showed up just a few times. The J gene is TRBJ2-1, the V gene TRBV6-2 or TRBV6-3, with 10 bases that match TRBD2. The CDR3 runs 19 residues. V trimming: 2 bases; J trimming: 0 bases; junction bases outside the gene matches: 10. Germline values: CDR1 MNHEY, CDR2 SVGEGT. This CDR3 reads CASSYGIAGGRISYNEQFF. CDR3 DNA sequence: TGTGCCAGCAGTTACGGAATAGCGGGGGGCCGTATCTCCTACAATGAGCAGTTCTTC.

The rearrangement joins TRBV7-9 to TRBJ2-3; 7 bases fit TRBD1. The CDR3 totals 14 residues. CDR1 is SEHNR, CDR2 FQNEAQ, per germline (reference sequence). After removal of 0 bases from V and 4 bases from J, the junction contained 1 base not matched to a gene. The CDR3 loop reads CASSLAQGADTQYF. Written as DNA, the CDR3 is TGTGCCAGCAGCTTAGCCCAGGGGGCAGATACGCAGTATTTT.

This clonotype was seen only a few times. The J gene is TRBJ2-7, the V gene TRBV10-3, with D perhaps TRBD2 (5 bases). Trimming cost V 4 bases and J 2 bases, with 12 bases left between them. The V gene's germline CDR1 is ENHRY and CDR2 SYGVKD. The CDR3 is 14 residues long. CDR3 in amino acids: CAISGGRQTYEQYF. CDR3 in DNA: TGTGCCATCAGTGGAGGGCGTCAAACCTACGAGCAGTACTTC.

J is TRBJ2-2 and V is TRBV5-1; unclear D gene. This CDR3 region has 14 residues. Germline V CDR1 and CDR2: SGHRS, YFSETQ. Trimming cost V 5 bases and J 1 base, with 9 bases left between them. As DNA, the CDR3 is TGCGCCAGCAGGCCCACATGGAACACCGGGGAGCTGTTTTTT. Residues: CASRPTWNTGELFF. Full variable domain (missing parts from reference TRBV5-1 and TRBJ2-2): KAGVTQTPRYLIKTRGQQVTLSCSPISGHRSVSWYQQTPGQGLQFLFEYFSETQRNKGNFPGRFSGRQFSNSRSEMNVSTLELGDSALYLCASRPTWNTGELFFGEGSRLTVL.

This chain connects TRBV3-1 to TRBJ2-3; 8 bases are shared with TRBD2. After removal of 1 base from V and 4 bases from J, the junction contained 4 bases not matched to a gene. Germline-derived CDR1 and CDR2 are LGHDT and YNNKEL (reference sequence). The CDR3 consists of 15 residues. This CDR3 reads CASSQAGGRPDTQYF. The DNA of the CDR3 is TGTGCCAGCAGCCAAGCGGGGGGGCGGCCAGATACGCAGTATTTT.